Each of the 7 T cell receptor beta chains below was sequenced from the same sample in a study of blood T cell repertoires in COVID-19. Method: immunoSEQ multiplex PCR; TCRdb's copy keeps in-frame clones and lacks some. The data hold 300,000 to 450,000 clones, with around 90% observed a single time. The sequenced sample was PBMCs or T cells enriched from blood (not recorded which). These receptors were collected from a woman aged 18-35 years who had recovered from COVID-19.

This chain links TRBV5-1 with TRBJ1-1; TRBD1 is a possible D gene (5 bases). Germline-derived CDR1 and CDR2 are SGHRS and YFSETQ. The CDR3 covers 14 residues. V was clipped by 3 bases and J by 4 bases, with 13 bases between them. The CDR3 sequence is CASSWDPGGTEAFF. CDR3 nucleotides: TGCGCCAGCAGCTGGGACCCGGGGGGCACTGAAGCTTTCTTT.

The chain carries TRBV30 and TRBJ1-1; D is unresolved. CDR1 is GTSNPN, CDR2 SVGIG, per germline (reference sequence). The CDR3 totals 13 residues. The V end lost 3 bases, the J end lost 2 bases, and 10 bases lay between the germline ends. CDR3 DNA: TGTGCCTGGAGAGACGGGGAAAACACTGAAGCTTTCTTT. Protein product: CAWRDGENTEAFF.

J is TRBJ2-5 and V is TRBV5-4, with 13 bases fitting TRBD2. After removal of 3 bases from V and 5 bases from J, the junction contained 7 bases not matched to a gene. From germline, CDR1 is SGHNT and CDR2 YYREEE (reference sequence). The CDR3 is 16 amino acids. The DNA of the CDR3 is TGTGCCAGCAGCTCCGGACTAGCGGGGGTCCGGGAGACCCAGTACTTC. This translates into CASSSGLAGVRETQYF.

Only one count was recorded for this clone. This sequence joins TRBV28 and TRBJ1-5; 8 positions match TRBD1. This CDR3 has 16 amino acids. CDR1 is MDHEN, CDR2 SYDVKM, per germline. The V segment lost 4 bases and the J segment 0 bases; nucleotides outside the gene matches: 5. Written as DNA, the CDR3 is TGTGCCAGCAGTTCAGTCGGACAGGGTAGCAATCAGCCCCAGCATTTT. Translating it yields CASSSVGQGSNQPQHF.

The rearrangement joins TRBV7-9 to TRBJ2-3; D may be TRBD1 (5 bases). V gave up 3 bases and J gave up 2 bases, with 9 bases separating them. This CDR3 has 14 amino acids. From germline, CDR1 is SEHNR and CDR2 FQNEAQ (reference sequence). CDR3: CASSFPGITDTQYF. In nucleotides, the CDR3 is TGTGCCAGCAGCTTTCCAGGGATCACAGATACGCAGTATTTT.

The V gene is TRBV5-1, the J gene TRBJ1-2; D might be TRBD1 (6 bases). Germline V CDR1 and CDR2: SGHRS, YFSETQ. The V and J ends lost 0 bases and 5 bases respectively, with 11 bases between them. This CDR3 is 14 amino acids long. The CDR3, as DNA: TGCGCCAGCAGCTTGGCGGGGACAAGTTATGGCTACACCTTC. Protein: CASSLAGTSYGYTF.

The gene calls are TRBV5-6 and TRBJ2-3; 11 bases are a match to TRBD2. J lost 0 bases, V lost 0 bases, and 6 bases had no gene match. The CDR3 runs to 18 residues. Germline CDR1 SGHDT, CDR2 YYEEEE. CDR3 coding DNA: TGTGCCAGCAGCTTGGTAGCGGGGGGGTCCTGGAGCACAGATACGCAGTATTTT. It specifies CASSLVAGGSWSTDTQYF.